Below, 27 T cell receptor beta chains from the same sample are listed, as sequenced in a study of T cell changes during pregnancy in multiple sclerosis. Generated by immunoSEQ multiplex PCR, the TCRdb table keeps only in-frame clones and is missing some. The sample holds under 80,000 clones; roughly 88% are singletons and the top ten take 1.5% to 2%. The sample was peripheral blood, taken in the first trimester of pregnancy. The receptors originated from a female donor with multiple sclerosis, enrolled in a pregnancy study.

The chain employs TRBV5-1 and TRBJ2-7; TRBD1 aligns across 10 bases. The CDR3 sequence is 15 residues long. After removal of 3 bases from V and 5 bases from J, the junction contained 8 bases not matched to a gene. CDR1 and CDR2 from the germline V gene are SGHRS and YFSETQ. CDR3 in amino acids: CASSWTGTGEDEQYF. CDR3 nucleotides: TGCGCCAGCAGCTGGACCGGGACAGGGGAAGACGAGCAGTACTTC.

The V gene is TRBV5-1, the J gene TRBJ2-1; TRBD2 aligns across 8 bases. With 7 bases clipped from V and 5 bases from J, the junction kept 14 bases outside the gene matches. Germline lookup yields CDR1 SGHRS and CDR2 YFSETQ. This CDR3 region has 16 residues. CDR3: CASCPDPSGPHNEQFF. CDR3 nucleotide sequence: TGCGCCAGCTGTCCGGACCCTAGCGGGCCTCACAATGAGCAGTTCTTC.

The table lists this clone with a few counts. The CDR3 DNA follows: TGTGCCAGCAGGCCTATTGGACTAGCCTTCAATGAGCAGTTCTTC. Its protein product is CASRPIGLAFNEQFF. The V gene is TRBV7-9, the J gene TRBJ2-1, with TRBD2 matching 8 bases. Germline-derived CDR1 and CDR2 are SEHNR and FQNEAQ (reference sequence). The length of the CDR3 is 15 residues. V lost 6 bases to trimming and J lost 6 bases; unmatched junction nucleotides: 10.

This clone was seen just once. The CDR3 region has the DNA TGTGCCAGCAGCGTAGCTACGGATACAGCTTATGGCTACACCTTC. As protein: CASSVATDTAYGYTF. The chain recombines TRBV9 with TRBJ1-2; D is unresolved. Germline V gene lookup returns CDR1 SGDLS and CDR2 YYNGEE. The V gene lost 0 bases and the J gene lost 5 bases, with 14 bases spanning the gap. The CDR3 is made up of 15 amino acids.

This clone is a singleton in its sample. The chain carries TRBV7-3 and TRBJ1-1; TRBD1 aligns across 7 bases. The trim removed 3 bases at V and 7 bases at J, leaving 8 bases unmatched. This CDR3 is 14 amino acids long. CDR1 and CDR2 from the germline V gene are SGHTA and FQGTGA. CDR3 region: CASSLPRGQCEAFF. CDR3 nucleotides: TGTGCCAGCAGCTTGCCAAGGGGGCAATGTGAAGCTTTCTTT.

The chain has TRBV9 and TRBJ2-1, with 12 nucleotides matching TRBD2. Germline V gene sequence: CDR1 SGDLS, CDR2 YYNGEE. V shed 3 bases and J 8 bases; nucleotides not matched to a gene: 9. The CDR3 spans 16 residues. The CDR3 DNA reads as TGTGCCAGCAGCGCCGACATCCTAGCGGGAGGGCATGAGCAGTTCTTC. It yields the protein CASSADILAGGHEQFF. The full variable domain, its missing parts supplied by reference TRBV9 and TRBJ2-1, is DSGVTQTPKHLITATGQRVTLRCSPRSGDLSVYWYQQSLDQGLQFLIQYYNGEERAKGNILERFSAQQFPDLHSELNLSSLELGDSALYFCASSADILAGGHEQFFGPGTRLTVL.

This clone has only a few counts. CDR3 DNA sequence: TGTGCCATCAACCAGGACAGACCCAACTATGGCTACACCTTC. Amino acid sequence: CAINQDRPNYGYTF. The chain recombines TRBV10-3 with TRBJ1-2; D might be TRBD1 (6 bases). The V end lost 7 bases, the J end lost 2 bases, and 14 bases lay between the germline ends. From germline, CDR1 is ENHRY and CDR2 SYGVKD. The CDR3 is made up of 14 amino acids.

V is TRBV30 and J is TRBJ1-2, with unresolved D. CDR3 length equals 12 residues. V was clipped by 6 bases and J by 10 bases, with 18 bases between them. The germline V gene has CDR1 GTSNPN and CDR2 SVGIG (reference sequence). CDR3: CACTFAELDYTF. The CDR3 region has the DNA TGTGCCTGCACATTCGCGGAGTTGGACTACACCTTC.

The chain is built from TRBV4-2 and TRBJ2-1; D gene unclear. The CDR3 contains 16 residues. From germline, CDR1 is LGHNA and CDR2 YNFKEQ. V lost 0 bases, J lost 7 bases, and 16 bases lay in between. This CDR3 reads CASSQDSTSPSNEQFF. The CDR3 DNA is TGTGCCAGCAGCCAAGACTCGACTTCCCCTAGTAATGAGCAGTTCTTC.

This chain joins TRBV19 and TRBJ1-2; D is unclear. The germline V gene encodes CDR1 LNHDA and CDR2 SQIVND (reference sequence). V lost 4 bases to trimming and J lost 8 bases, with 8 bases between them. CDR3 length: 11 residues. In nucleotides, the CDR3 is TGTGCCAGTAGTAGCCCTCGGGGCTACACCTTC. Translating gives CASSSPRGYTF.

The genes are TRBV6-1 and TRBJ2-3; 7 bases fit TRBD1. The trim removed 1 base at V and 1 base at J, leaving 5 bases unmatched. Per germline, CDR1 MNHNS and CDR2 SASEGT. The CDR3 has 16 residues. CDR3 DNA: TGTGCCAGCAGTGAAGGTTTAGGACAGGGCACAGATACGCAGTATTTT. This sequence encodes CASSEGLGQGTDTQYF.

The genes are TRBV13 and TRBJ2-5; 9 nucleotides match TRBD1. The germline CDR1 and CDR2 sequences are PRHDT and FYEKMQ (reference sequence). The V gene end was trimmed by 4 bases and the J gene end by 5 bases; junction bases not matched to a gene: 8. The CDR3 covers 15 residues. CDR3 sequence reads: CASSSRDRVGETQYF. The CDR3 DNA follows: TGTGCCAGCAGCTCCCGGGACAGGGTTGGTGAGACCCAGTACTTC.

The chain combines TRBV5-1 with TRBJ2-7, with 11 bases that match TRBD1. The J segment lost 3 bases and the V segment lost 3 bases, leaving 2 bases of the junction unmatched. The CDR3 contains 14 residues. Germline-derived CDR1 and CDR2 are SGHRS and YFSETQ. The CDR3 DNA is TGCGCCAGCAGCTCTGGGACAGGGGGCTACGAGCAGTACTTC. It encodes CASSSGTGGYEQYF. The whole variable domain, filled in from reference TRBV5-1 and TRBJ2-7, reads KAGVTQTPRYLIKTRGQQVTLSCSPISGHRSVSWYQQTPGQGLQFLFEYFSETQRNKGNFPGRFSGRQFSNSRSEMNVSTLELGDSALYLCASSSGTGGYEQYFGPGTRLTVT.

The rearrangement links TRBV18 to TRBJ2-7, with 11 bases lining up with TRBD1. Germline CDR1 is KGHSH and CDR2 is LQKENI. V dropped 3 bases and J dropped 3; count of bases not matched to a gene: 4. CDR3 length: 15 amino acids. CDR3 loop: CASSPPGQGDYEQYF. The CDR3 DNA is TGTGCCAGCTCACCCCCGGGACAGGGGGACTACGAGCAGTACTTC. The variable domain in full, completed from reference TRBV18 and TRBJ2-7, reads NAGVMQNPRHLVRRRGQEARLRCSPMKGHSHVYWYRQLPEEGLKFMVYLQKENIIDESGMPKERFSAEFPKEGPSILRIQQVVRGDSAAYFCASSPPGQGDYEQYFGPGTRLTVT.

This sequence joins TRBV4-1 and TRBJ2-7; the match to TRBD2 covers 9 bases. The CDR3 length is 15 residues. The V gene's germline CDR1 is MGHRA and CDR2 YSYEKL. J gave up 0 bases and V 2 bases, and 2 bases lay outside the gene matches. The CDR3: CASSQTSGFSYEQYF. Here the CDR3 DNA reads TGCGCCAGCAGCCAAACTAGCGGGTTCTCCTACGAGCAGTACTTC.

The genes are TRBV2 and TRBJ2-1; no definite D call. This CDR3 comprises 12 residues. CDR1 is SNHLY and CDR2 is FYNNEI in the germline V gene. Trimming removed 4 bases from V and 9 bases from J, with 10 bases in between. The CDR3 DNA sequence: TGTGCCAGCAGTGCGACTCCAATTGAGCAGTTCTTC. Translation: CASSATPIEQFF.

V is TRBV19 and J is TRBJ2-1, with D tentatively TRBD2 (5 bases). The V and J ends lost 1 base and 4 bases respectively, with 14 bases between them. The CDR3 totals 16 residues. Germline lookup yields CDR1 LNHDA and CDR2 SQIVND (reference sequence). DNA of the CDR3: TGTGCCAGTAGTATAGTTTATGACTACCAGTACAATGAGCAGTTCTTC. Protein: CASSIVYDYQYNEQFF.

The chain combines TRBV10-3 with TRBJ1-4; 7 bases match TRBD1. The CDR3 is made up of 12 amino acids. CDR1 and CDR2 (germline): ENHRY, SYGVKD. The junction had 2 bases not matched to a gene; V was cut back by 5 bases and J by 8 bases. The CDR3 sequence is CAISPDREKLFF. The DNA of the CDR3 is TGTGCCATCAGTCCGGACAGGGAAAAACTGTTTTTT.

The chain couples TRBV19 to TRBJ1-5; possibly TRBD1 for D (5 bases). In germline, CDR1 is LNHDA, CDR2 SQIVND (reference sequence). Deletions cut 5 bases from V and 0 bases from J, with 11 bases between. CDR3 length: 15 amino acids. CDR3 nucleotide sequence: TGTGCCAGTAGTGGGGGGACCTATAGCAATCAGCCCCAGCATTTT. It codes for CASSGGTYSNQPQHF.

V gene TRBV4-2 combines with J gene TRBJ2-7; 9 bases align to TRBD2. This CDR3 comprises 19 residues. The trim removed 2 bases at V and 2 bases at J, leaving 16 bases unmatched. The V gene's germline CDR1 is LGHNA and CDR2 YNFKEQ. The CDR3 DNA follows: TGTGCCAGCAGCCAAAAGTTTGGGGGGTCTAGCGGGACTACCTACGAGCAGTACTTC. Residues: CASSQKFGGSSGTTYEQYF.

The chain combines TRBV27 with TRBJ1-1, with 8 bases lining up with TRBD1. The V gene's germline CDR1 is MNHEY and CDR2 SMNVEV (reference sequence). J lost 4 bases, V lost 5 bases, and 9 bases had no gene match. The CDR3 extends over 15 amino acids. In nucleotides, the CDR3 is TGTGCCAGCAGTGCAGCATCAGGGGGCGGCACTGAAGCTTTCTTT. Its translation: CASSAASGGGTEAFF.

The gene calls are TRBV9 and TRBJ2-1; D unclear. Per germline, CDR1 SGDLS and CDR2 YYNGEE. Deletions cut 0 bases from V and 5 bases from J, with 15 bases between. The CDR3 loop spans 16 amino acids. CDR3 in amino acids: CASSVGPAVGHNEQFF. For the CDR3, the DNA is TGTGCCAGCAGCGTAGGGCCCGCGGTAGGCCACAATGAGCAGTTCTTC. The complete variable domain, with remaining parts taken from reference TRBV9 and TRBJ2-1, reads DSGVTQTPKHLITATGQRVTLRCSPRSGDLSVYWYQQSLDQGLQFLIQYYNGEERAKGNILERFSAQQFPDLHSELNLSSLELGDSALYFCASSVGPAVGHNEQFFGPGTRLTVL.

The chain has TRBV7-2 and TRBJ2-5; perhaps TRBD2 as D (5 bases). The CDR3 totals 15 residues. In germline, CDR1 is SGHTA, CDR2 FQGNSA. The germline V and J ends were trimmed by 5 bases and 5 bases, with 18 bases remaining between them. In DNA, the CDR3 is TGTGCCAGCAGCAGGGTAGCGCAGACGTGGGAGACCCAGTACTTC. Amino acid sequence: CASSRVAQTWETQYF.

The chain carries TRBV4-1 and TRBJ2-1, with D possibly being TRBD2 (6 bases). Germline CDR1 MGHRA, CDR2 YSYEKL. This CDR3 region has 17 residues. The germline V and J ends were trimmed by 4 bases and 0 bases, with 16 bases remaining between them. The CDR3: CASSPSSGLSSYNEQFF. DNA for the CDR3: TGCGCCAGCAGCCCTTCCAGCGGGCTCAGCTCCTACAATGAGCAGTTCTTC.

This clone is a singleton in its sample. The rearrangement uses TRBV7-9 and TRBJ1-4; a weak D match, TRBD1 (5 bases). Germline CDR1 SEHNR, CDR2 FQNEAQ (reference sequence). Trimming removed 2 bases from V and 6 bases from J, with 10 bases in between. The CDR3 covers 14 residues. Here the CDR3 reads CASSLYQGDEKLFF. CDR3 in DNA: TGTGCCAGCAGCTTATACCAGGGCGATGAAAAACTGTTTTTT. Combining the CDR3 with reference TRBV7-9 and TRBJ1-4 gives the whole variable domain DTGVSQNPRHKITKRGQNVTFRCDPISEHNRLYWYRQTLGQGPEFLTYFQNEAQLEKSRLLSDRFSAERPKGSFSTLEIQRTEQGDSAMYLCASSLYQGDEKLFFGSGTQLSVL.

The chain uses TRBV5-1 and TRBJ1-5, with TRBD1 as a possible D gene (5 bases). The CDR3 extends over 13 amino acids. The germline gives CDR1 SGHRS, CDR2 YFSETQ. Deletions cut 0 bases from V and 5 bases from J, with 6 bases between. CDR3 in amino acids: CASSLGGDQPQHF. The CDR3 DNA is TGCGCCAGCAGCTTGGGGGGGGATCAGCCCCAGCATTTT.

The rearrangement joins TRBV6-5 to TRBJ1-2, with TRBD1 identical over 9 bases. The CDR3 is 14 amino acids. V was pared by 5 bases and J by 8 bases, with 9 bases of the junction left unmatched. CDR1 is MNHEY and CDR2 is SVGAGI in the germline V gene. CDR3 loop: CASSTLQGAGGYTF. As DNA, the CDR3 is TGTGCCAGCAGTACACTACAGGGGGCTGGGGGCTACACCTTC.